One and the same sample provided the 6 T cell receptor beta chains below, sequenced in a study of blood T cell repertoires in COVID-19. Method: immunoSEQ multiplex PCR; TCRdb's copy keeps in-frame clones and lacks some. The table has 180,000 or so clones, 85% to 90% seen once; the top ten hold roughly 6.2%. The sequenced sample consisted of PBMCs or T cells enriched from blood (not recorded which). The receptors here all came from a man aged 35 to 55 who had recovered from COVID-19.

This chain links TRBV9 with TRBJ1-2; D gene ambiguous. The CDR3 runs to 15 residues. The V gene's germline CDR1 is SGDLS and CDR2 YYNGEE. Trimming stripped 0 bases from V and 8 bases from J, with 17 bases between. The CDR3 reads CASSVATGKGNGYTF. Written as DNA, the CDR3 is TGTGCCAGCAGCGTAGCTACGGGGAAAGGGAACGGCTACACCTTC.

The chain uses TRBV2 and TRBJ1-2, with D unclear. The CDR3 sequence is 14 residues long. The ends were cut back, 7 bases at V and 0 bases at J, with 12 bases in the middle. Looked up from germline, CDR1 is SNHLY and CDR2 is FYNNEI. The DNA for the CDR3 is TGTGCCAGCATAGGAGAGAGCACTAACTATGGCTACACCTTC. It encodes CASIGESTNYGYTF.

This chain joins TRBV28 and TRBJ2-7; 10 nucleotides agree with TRBD2. The CDR3 loop spans 17 amino acids. Looked up from germline, CDR1 is MDHEN and CDR2 is SYDVKM. Unmatched junction bases numbered 21, after V lost 11 bases and J lost 5 bases. This chain's CDR3 is CALQGGRSSGRNHEQYF. The CDR3 coding sequence is TGTGCCCTTCAGGGGGGGAGGTCTAGCGGGAGAAACCACGAGCAGTACTTC.

The rearrangement uses TRBV10-3 and TRBJ1-2; 7 bases map to TRBD1. The germline CDR1 and CDR2 sequences are ENHRY and SYGVKD. The junction had 23 bases not matched to a gene; V was cut back by 8 bases and J by 8 bases. The CDR3 length is 17 residues. The chain's CDR3 is CAIVSELLHSQGDGYTF. In DNA, the CDR3 is TGTGCCATCGTCTCTGAACTCTTACACTCTCAGGGGGACGGCTACACCTTC.

This clone was recorded a few times. V is TRBV5-1 and J is TRBJ2-7; unclear D gene. Trimming shortened V by 0 bases and J by 6 bases, and 10 bases separated the two germline ends. The germline V gene has CDR1 SGHRS and CDR2 YFSETQ. There are 13 residues in the CDR3. For the CDR3, the DNA is TGCGCCAGCAGCTTGGAGCCTACCGGCGAGCAGTACTTC. It yields the protein CASSLEPTGEQYF.

The chain uses TRBV4-2 and TRBJ2-2; D remains ambiguous. The CDR3 is 12 amino acids. V was cut by 7 bases and J by 8 bases, with 11 bases left in between. CDR1 LGHNA and CDR2 YNFKEQ come from the germline V gene. CDR3 coding DNA: TGTGCCAGCATCTCCAGGTCAGGGGAGCTGTTTTTT. Its protein product is CASISRSGELFF.